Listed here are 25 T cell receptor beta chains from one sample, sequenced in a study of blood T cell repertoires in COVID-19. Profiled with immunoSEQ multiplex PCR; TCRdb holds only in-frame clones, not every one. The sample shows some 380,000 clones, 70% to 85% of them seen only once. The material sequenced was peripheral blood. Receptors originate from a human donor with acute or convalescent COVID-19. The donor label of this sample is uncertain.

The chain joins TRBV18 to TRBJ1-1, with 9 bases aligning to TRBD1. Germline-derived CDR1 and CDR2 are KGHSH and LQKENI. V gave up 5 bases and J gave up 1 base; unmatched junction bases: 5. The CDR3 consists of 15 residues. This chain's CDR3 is CASSFKGQGNTEAFF. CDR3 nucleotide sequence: TGTGCCAGCTCATTTAAGGGACAGGGGAACACTGAAGCTTTCTTT. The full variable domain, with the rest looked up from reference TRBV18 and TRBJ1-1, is NAGVMQNPRHLVRRRGQEARLRCSPMKGHSHVYWYRQLPEEGLKFMVYLQKENIIDESGMPKERFSAEFPKEGPSILRIQQVVRGDSAAYFCASSFKGQGNTEAFFGQGTRLTVV.

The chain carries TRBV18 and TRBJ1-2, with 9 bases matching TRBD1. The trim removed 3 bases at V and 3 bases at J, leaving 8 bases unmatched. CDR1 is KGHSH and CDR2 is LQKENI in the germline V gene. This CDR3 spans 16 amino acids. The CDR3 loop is CASSPRTGGADYGYTF. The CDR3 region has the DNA TGTGCCAGCTCACCTCGTACAGGGGGCGCCGACTATGGCTACACCTTC.

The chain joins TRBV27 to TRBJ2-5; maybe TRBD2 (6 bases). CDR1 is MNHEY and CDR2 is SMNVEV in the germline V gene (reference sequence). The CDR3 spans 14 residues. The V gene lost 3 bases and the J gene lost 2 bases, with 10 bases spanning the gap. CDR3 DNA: TGTGCCAGCAGTTTCTCGGGAGTACAAGAGACCCAGTACTTC. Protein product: CASSFSGVQETQYF.

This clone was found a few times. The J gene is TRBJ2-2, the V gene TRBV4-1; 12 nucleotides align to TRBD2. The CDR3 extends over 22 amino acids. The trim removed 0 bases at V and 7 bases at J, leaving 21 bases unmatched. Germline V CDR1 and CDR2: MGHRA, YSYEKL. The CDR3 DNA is TGCGCCAGCAGCCAAGAGGGTCTGAGGACTAGCGGGAAGCCAGGAAGTGGCGGGGAGCTGTTTTTT. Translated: CASSQEGLRTSGKPGSGGELFF.

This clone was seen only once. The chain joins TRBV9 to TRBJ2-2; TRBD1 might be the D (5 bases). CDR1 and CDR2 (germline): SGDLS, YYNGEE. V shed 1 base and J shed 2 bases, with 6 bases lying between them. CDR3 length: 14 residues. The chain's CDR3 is CASSVRGNTGELFF. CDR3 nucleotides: TGTGCCAGCAGCGTAAGGGGTAACACCGGGGAGCTGTTTTTT.

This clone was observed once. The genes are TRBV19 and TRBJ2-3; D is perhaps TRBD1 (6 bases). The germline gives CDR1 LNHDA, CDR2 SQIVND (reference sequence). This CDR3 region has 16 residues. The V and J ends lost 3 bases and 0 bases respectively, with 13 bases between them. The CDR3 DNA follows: TGTGCCAGTAGTATTGGACAGTTACCTAGCACAGATACGCAGTATTTT. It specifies CASSIGQLPSTDTQYF.

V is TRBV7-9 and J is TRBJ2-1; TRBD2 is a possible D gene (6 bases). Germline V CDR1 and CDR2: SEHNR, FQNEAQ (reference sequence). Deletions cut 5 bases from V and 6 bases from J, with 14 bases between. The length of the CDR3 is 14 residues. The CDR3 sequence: CASSPAGSGNEQFF. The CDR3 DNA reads TGTGCCAGCAGCCCCGCGGGGAGTGGCAATGAGCAGTTCTTC.

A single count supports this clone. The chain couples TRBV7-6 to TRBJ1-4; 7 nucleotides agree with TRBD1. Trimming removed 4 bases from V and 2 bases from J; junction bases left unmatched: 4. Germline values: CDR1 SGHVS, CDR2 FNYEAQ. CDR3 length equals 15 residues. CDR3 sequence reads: CASSYRGATNEKLFF. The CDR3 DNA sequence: TGTGCCAGCAGCTACAGGGGTGCCACTAATGAAAAACTGTTTTTT.

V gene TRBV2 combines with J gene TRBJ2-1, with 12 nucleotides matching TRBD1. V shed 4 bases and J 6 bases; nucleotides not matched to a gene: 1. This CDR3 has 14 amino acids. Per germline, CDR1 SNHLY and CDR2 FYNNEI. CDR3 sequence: CASSGGQGANEQFF. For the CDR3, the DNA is TGTGCCAGCAGTGGGGGACAGGGGGCCAATGAGCAGTTCTTC.

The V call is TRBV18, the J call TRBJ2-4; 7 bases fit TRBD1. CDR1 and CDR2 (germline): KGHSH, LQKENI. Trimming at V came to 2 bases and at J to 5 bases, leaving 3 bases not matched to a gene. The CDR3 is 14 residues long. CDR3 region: CASSPSGTENIQYF. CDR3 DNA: TGTGCCAGCTCACCATCCGGGACAGAAAACATTCAGTACTTC.

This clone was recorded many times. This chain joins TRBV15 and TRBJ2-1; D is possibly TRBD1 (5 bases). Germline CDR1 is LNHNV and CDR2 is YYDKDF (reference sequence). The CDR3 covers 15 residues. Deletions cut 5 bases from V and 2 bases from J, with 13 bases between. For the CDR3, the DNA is TGTGCCACCAGCCACGACAGAGGCACCTACAATGAGCAGTTCTTC. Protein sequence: CATSHDRGTYNEQFF.

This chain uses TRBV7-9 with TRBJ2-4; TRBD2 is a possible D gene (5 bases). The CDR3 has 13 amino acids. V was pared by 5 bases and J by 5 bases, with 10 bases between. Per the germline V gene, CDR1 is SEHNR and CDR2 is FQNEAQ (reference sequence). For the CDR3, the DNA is TGTGCCAGCAGCCCGGACGGGGAAAACATTCAGTACTTC. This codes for CASSPDGENIQYF.

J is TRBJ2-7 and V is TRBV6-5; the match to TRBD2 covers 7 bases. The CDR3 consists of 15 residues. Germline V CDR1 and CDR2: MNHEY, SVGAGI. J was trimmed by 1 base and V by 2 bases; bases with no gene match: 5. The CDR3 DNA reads TGTGCCAGCAGTTACGACGGGAGGCCTTCCTACGAGCAGTACTTC. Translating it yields CASSYDGRPSYEQYF.

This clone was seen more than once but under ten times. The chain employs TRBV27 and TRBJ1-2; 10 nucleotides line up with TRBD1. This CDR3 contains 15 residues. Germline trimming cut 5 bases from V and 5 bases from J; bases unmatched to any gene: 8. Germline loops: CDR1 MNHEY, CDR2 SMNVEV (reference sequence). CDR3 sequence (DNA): TGTGCCAGCAGTGTCGGGACAGGGGTGGGGTATGGCTACACCTTC. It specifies CASSVGTGVGYGYTF.

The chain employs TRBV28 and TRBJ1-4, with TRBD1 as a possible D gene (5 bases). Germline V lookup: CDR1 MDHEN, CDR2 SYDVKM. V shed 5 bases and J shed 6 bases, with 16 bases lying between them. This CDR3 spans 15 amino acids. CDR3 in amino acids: CASSRAGTGDEKLFF. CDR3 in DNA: TGTGCCAGCAGTCGCGCCGGGACGGGGGATGAAAAACTGTTTTTT.

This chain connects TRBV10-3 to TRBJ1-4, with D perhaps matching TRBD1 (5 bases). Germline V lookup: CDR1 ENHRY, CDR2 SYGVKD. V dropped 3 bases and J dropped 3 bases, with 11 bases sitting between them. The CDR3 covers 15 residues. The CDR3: CAISELTGANEKLFF. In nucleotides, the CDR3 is TGTGCCATCAGTGAATTAACAGGAGCTAATGAAAAACTGTTTTTT.

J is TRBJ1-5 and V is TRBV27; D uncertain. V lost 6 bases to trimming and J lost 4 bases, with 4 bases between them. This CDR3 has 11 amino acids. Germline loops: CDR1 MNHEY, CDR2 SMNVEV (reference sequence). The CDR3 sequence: CASSPNQPQHF. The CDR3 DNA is TGTGCCAGCAGCCCGAATCAGCCCCAGCATTTT.

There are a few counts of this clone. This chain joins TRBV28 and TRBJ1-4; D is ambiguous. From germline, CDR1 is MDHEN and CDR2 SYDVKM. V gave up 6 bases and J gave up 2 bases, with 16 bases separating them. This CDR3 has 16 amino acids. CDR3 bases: TGTGCCAGCAGCTCCGGGTCCTTGTCGACTAATGAAAAACTGTTTTTT. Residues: CASSSGSLSTNEKLFF.

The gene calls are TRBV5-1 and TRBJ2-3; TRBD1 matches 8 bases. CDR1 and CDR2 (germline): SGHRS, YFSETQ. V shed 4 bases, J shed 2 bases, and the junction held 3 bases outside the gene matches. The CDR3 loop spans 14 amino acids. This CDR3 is CASSRTGITDTQYF. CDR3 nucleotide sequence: TGCGCCAGCAGCAGGACAGGGATCACAGATACGCAGTATTTT.

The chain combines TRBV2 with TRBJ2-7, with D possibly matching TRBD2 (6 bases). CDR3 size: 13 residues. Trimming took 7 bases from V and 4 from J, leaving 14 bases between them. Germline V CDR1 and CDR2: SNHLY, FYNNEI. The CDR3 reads CASNLGAGYEQYF. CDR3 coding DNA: TGTGCCAGCAACTTAGGCGCGGGGTACGAGCAGTACTTC. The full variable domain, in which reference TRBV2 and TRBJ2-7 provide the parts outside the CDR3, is EPEVTQTPSHQVTQMGQEVILRCVPISNHLYFYWYRQILGQKVEFLVSFYNNEISEKSEIFDDQFSVERPDGSNFTLKIRSTKLEDSAMYFCASNLGAGYEQYFGPGTRLTVT.

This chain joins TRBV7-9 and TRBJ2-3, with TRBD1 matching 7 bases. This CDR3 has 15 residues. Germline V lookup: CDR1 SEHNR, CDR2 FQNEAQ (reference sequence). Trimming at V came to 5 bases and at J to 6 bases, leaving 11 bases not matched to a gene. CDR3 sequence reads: CASSPRTGSTDTQYF. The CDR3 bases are TGTGCCAGCAGCCCGCGGACAGGATCGACCGATACGCAGTATTTT. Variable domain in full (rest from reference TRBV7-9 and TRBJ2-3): DTGVSQNPRHKITKRGQNVTFRCDPISEHNRLYWYRQTLGQGPEFLTYFQNEAQLEKSRLLSDRFSAERPKGSFSTLEIQRTEQGDSAMYLCASSPRTGSTDTQYFGPGTRLTVL.

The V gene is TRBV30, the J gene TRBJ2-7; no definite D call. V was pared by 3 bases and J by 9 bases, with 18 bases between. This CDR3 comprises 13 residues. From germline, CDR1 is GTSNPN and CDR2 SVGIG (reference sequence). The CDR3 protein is CAWRLAALRGQYF. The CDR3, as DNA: TGTGCCTGGAGATTAGCAGCTCTACGAGGGCAGTACTTC.

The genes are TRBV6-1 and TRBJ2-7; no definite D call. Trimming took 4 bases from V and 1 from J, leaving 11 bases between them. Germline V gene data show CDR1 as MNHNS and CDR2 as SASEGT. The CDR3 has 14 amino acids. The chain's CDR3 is CASSVGEESYEQYF. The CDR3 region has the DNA TGTGCCAGCAGTGTCGGTGAGGAGTCCTACGAGCAGTACTTC.

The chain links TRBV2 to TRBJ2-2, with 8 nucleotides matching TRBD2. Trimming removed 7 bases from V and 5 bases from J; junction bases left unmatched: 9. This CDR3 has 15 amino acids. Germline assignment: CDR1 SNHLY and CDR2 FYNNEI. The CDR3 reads CASKRETEKTGELFF. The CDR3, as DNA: TGTGCCAGCAAGCGGGAGACAGAGAAAACCGGGGAGCTGTTTTTT. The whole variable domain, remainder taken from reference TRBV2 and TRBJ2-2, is EPEVTQTPSHQVTQMGQEVILRCVPISNHLYFYWYRQILGQKVEFLVSFYNNEISEKSEIFDDQFSVERPDGSNFTLKIRSTKLEDSAMYFCASKRETEKTGELFFGEGSRLTVL.

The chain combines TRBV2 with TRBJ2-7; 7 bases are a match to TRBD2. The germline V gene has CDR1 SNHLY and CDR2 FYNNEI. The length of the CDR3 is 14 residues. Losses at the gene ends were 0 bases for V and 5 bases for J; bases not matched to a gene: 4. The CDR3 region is CASSEAGDYDEQYF. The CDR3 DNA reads TGTGCCAGCAGTGAAGCGGGGGACTACGACGAGCAGTACTTC.